This T cell receptor beta chain was obtained from a study of T cells in Graves' hyperthyroidism and ophthalmopathy. This clonotype came up many times. As yet, its antigen is unknown. Amplification yielded TCR beta CDR3 regions, with RNA transcripts as the source. When the TCR CDR3 underwent first-round RT-PCR, the HTBI primer set was used. MiXCR, run by TCRdb on the multiplex PCR reads, gives a single entry per CDR3 protein. This table has around 350,000 distinct CDR3 sequences, around 14% appearing once. The length of the CDR3 is 14 residues. Germline V CDR1 and CDR2: SGHKS, YYEKEE (reference sequence). Trimming removed 2 bases from V and 0 bases from J, with 8 bases in between. Regarding the study as a whole: The authors' 13 V-J model separated ophthalmopathy from stable hyperthyroidism. Expanded thyroid clonotypes (above 0.001) were mostly also found in blood.

The source is a woman under 30 with Graves' hyperthyroidism that later progressed to Graves' ophthalmopathy. The chain joins TRBV5-5 to TRBJ1-1; possibly TRBD1 for D (5 bases). Sequenced sample: blood. As DNA, the CDR3 is TGTGCCAGCAGCTTTGGGGGGTTGAACACTGAAGCTTTCTTT. This gives the protein CASSFGGLNTEAFF.